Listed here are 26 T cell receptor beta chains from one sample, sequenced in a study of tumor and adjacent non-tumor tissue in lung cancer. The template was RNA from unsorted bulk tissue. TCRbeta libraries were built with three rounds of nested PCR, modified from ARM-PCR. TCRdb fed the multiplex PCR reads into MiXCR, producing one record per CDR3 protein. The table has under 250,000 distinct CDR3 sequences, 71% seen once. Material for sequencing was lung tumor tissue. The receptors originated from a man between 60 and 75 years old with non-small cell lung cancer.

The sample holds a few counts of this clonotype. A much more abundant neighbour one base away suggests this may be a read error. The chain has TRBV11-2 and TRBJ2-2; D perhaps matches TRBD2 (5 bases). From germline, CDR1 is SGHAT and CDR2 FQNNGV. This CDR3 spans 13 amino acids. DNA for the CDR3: TGTGCCAACAGCCCCGAGAGGGCCGGGGAGCTGTTTTTT. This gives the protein CANSPERAGELFF. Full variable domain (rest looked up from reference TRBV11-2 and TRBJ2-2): EAGVAQSPRYKIIEKRQSVAFWCNPISGHATLYWYQQILGQGPKLLIQFQNNGVVDDSQLPKDRFSAERLKGVDSTLKIQPAKLEDSAVYLCANSPERAGELFFGEGSRLTVL.

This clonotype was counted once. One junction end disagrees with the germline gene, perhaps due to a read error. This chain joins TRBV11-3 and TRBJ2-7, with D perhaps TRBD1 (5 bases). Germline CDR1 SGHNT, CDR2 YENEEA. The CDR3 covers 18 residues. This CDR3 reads CVSSLGIPWQDTTYEQYF. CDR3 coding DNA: TGTGTCAGCAGCTTAGGCATCCCATGGCAGGACACGACGTACGAGCAGTACTTC.

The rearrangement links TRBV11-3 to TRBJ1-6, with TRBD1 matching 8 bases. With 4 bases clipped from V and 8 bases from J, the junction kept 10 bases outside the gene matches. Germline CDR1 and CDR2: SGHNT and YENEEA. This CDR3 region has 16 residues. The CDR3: CASSSCWTGLHSPLHF. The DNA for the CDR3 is TGTGCCAGCAGCTCCTGCTGGACAGGGTTACATTCACCCCTCCACTTT. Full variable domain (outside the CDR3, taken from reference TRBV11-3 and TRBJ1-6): EAGVVQSPRYKIIEKKQPVAFWCNPISGHNTLYWYLQNLGQGPELLIRYENEEAVDDSQLPKDRFSAERLKGVDSTLKIQPAELGDSAVYLCASSSCWTGLHSPLHFGNGTRLTVT.

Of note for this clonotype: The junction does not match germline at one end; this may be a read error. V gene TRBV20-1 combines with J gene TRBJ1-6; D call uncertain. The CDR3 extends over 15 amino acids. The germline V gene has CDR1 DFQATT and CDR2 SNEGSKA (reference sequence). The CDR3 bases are TGCAGTGCTAGAGAGTCTTACGCGTATAACTCACCCCTCCACTTT. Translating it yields CSARESYAYNSPLHF.

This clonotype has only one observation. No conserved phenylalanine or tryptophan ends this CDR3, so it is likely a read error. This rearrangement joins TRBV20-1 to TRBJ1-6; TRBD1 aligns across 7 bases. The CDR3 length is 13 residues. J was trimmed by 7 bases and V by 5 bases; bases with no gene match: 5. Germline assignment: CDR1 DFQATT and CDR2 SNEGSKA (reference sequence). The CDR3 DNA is TGCAGTGCTCACCGGGACAGCAATTCACCCCTCCACTTG. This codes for CSAHRDSNSPLHL.

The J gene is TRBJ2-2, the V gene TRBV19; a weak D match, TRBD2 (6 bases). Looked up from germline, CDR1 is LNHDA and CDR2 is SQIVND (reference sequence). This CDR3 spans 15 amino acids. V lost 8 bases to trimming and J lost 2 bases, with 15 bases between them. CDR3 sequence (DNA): TGTGCCAGTGGCCTGACGGGGACTAACACCGGGGAGCTGTTTTTT. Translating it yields CASGLTGTNTGELFF.

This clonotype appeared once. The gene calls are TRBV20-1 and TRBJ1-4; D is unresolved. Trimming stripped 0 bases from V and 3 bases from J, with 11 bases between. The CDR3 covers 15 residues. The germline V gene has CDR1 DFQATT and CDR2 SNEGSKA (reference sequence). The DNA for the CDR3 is TGCAGTGCTAGAGACCTGATCGAACCTAATGAAAAACTGTTTTTT. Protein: CSARDLIEPNEKLFF.

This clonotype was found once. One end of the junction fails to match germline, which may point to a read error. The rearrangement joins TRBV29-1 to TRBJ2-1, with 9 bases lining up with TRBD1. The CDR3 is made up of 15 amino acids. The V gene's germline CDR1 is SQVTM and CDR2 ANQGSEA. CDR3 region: CSVEFPGQGYNEQFF. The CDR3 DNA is TGTAGCGTTGAATTTCCGGGACAGGGATACAATGAGCAATTCTTC.

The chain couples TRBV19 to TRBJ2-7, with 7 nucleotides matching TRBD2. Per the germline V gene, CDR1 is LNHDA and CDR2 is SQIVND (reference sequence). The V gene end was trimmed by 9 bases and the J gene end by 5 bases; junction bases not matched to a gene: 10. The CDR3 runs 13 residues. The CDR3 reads CASLGGSLDEQYF. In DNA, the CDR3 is TGTGCCAGCCTAGGCGGGAGTTTGGACGAGCAGTACTTC.

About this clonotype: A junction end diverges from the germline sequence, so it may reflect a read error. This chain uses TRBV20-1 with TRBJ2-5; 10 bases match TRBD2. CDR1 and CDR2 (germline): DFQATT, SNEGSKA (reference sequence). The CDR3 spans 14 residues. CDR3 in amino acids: CGAPAGGSGETQYF. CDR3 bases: TGCGGTGCTCCAGCGGGGGGGTCCGGGGAGACCCAGTACTTC.

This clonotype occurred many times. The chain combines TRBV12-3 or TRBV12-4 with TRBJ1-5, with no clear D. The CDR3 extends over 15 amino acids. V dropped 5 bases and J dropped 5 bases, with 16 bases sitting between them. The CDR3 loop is CASSPGSAGDQPQHF. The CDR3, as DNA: TGTGCCAGCAGTCCCGGGTCCGCTGGTGATCAGCCCCAGCATTTT.

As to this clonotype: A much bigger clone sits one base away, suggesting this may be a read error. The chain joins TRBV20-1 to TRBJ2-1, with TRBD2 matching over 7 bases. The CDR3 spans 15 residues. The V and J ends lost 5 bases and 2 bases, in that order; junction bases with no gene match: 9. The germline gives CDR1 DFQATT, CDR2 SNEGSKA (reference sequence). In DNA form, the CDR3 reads TGCAGTGCTTACCCCACCGCGGGAGCCTACAATGAGCAGTTCTTC. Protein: CSAYPTAGAYNEQFF.

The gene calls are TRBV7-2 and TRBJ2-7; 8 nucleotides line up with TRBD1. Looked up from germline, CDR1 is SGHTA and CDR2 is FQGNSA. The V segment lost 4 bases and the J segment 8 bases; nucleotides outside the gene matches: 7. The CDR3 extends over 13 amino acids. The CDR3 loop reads CTSSSQRQGQQYF. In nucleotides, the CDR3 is TGTACCAGCAGCTCACAGCGACAGGGGCAGCAGTACTTC.

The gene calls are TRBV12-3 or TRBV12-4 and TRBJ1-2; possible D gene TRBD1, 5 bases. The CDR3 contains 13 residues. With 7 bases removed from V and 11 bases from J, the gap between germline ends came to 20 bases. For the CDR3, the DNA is TGTGCCAGCAATTTTTCCTATGATAGGGGTTACACCTTC. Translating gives CASNFSYDRGYTF.

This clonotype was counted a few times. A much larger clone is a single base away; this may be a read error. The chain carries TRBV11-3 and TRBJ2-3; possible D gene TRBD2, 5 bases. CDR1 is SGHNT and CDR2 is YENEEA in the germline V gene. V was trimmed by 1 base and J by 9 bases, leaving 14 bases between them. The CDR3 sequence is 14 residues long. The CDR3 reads CASSLVLISGTQYF. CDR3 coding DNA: TGTGCCAGCAGCTTAGTGTTGATCTCGGGAACGCAGTATTTT.

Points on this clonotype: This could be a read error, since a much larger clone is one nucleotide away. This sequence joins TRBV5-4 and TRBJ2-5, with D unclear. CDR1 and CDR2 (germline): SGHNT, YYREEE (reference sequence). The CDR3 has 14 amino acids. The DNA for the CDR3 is TGTGCCAGCAACTTGGGTCAGTCTCAAGAGACCCAGTACTTC. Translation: CASNLGQSQETQYF.

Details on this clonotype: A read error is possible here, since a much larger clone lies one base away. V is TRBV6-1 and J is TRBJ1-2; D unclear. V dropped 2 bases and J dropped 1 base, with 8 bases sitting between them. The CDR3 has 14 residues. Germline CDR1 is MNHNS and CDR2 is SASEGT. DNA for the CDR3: TGTGCCAGCAGTGAATTGAACGTTAACTATGGCTACACCTTC. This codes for CASSELNVNYGYTF.

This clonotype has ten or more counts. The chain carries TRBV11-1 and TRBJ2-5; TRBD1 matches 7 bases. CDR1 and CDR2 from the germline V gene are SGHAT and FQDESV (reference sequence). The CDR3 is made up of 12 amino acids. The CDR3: CATEGAGETQYF. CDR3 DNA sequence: TGTGCAACCGAGGGGGCGGGAGAGACCCAGTACTTC.

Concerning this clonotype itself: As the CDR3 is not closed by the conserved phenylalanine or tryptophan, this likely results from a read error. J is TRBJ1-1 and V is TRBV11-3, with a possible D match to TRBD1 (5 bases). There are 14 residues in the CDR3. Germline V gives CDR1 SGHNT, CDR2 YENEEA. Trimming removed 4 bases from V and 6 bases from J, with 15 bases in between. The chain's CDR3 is CASSSEGRLSEAFL. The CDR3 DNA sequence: TGTGCCAGCAGCTCCGAGGGGAGGTTGTCTGAAGCTTTCTTA.

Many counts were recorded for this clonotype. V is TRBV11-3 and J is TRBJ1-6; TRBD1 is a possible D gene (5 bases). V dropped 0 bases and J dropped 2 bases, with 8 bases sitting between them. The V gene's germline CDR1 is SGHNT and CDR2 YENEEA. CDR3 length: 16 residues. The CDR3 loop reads CASSLERGAYNSPLHF. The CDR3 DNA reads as TGTGCCAGCAGCTTAGAAAGGGGCGCCTATAATTCACCCCTCCACTTT.

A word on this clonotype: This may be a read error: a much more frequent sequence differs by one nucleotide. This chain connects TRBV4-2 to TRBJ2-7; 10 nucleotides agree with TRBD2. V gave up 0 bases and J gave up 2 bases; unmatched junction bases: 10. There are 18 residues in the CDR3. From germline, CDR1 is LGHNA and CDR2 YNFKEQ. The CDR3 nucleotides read TGTGCCAGCAGCCAAGAAGGGCTAGCGGGGGCGAAAGCCTACGAGCAGTACTTC. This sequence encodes CASSQEGLAGAKAYEQYF.

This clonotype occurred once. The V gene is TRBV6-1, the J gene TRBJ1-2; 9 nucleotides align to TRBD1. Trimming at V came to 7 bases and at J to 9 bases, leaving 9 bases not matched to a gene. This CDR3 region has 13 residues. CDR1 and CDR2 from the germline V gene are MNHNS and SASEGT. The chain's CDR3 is CASMVGTGYRYTF. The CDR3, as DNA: TGTGCCAGCATGGTCGGGACAGGGTATCGCTACACCTTC.

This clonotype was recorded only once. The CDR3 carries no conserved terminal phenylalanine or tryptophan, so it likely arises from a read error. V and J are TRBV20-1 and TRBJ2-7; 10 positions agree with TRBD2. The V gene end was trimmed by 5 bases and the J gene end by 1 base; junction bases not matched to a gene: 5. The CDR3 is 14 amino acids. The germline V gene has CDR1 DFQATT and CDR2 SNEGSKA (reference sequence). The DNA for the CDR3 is TGCAGTGCTCACCCTAGCGGGAGTTCCTACGAGCAGTACCTC. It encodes CSAHPSGSSYEQYL.

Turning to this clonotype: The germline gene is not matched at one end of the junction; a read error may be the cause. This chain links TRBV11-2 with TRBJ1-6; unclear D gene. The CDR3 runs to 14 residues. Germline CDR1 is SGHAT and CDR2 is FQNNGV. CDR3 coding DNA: TGCGCCAGTAGCTTTGGGGTGAGTAATTCACCCCTCCACTTT. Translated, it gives CASSFGVSNSPLHF.

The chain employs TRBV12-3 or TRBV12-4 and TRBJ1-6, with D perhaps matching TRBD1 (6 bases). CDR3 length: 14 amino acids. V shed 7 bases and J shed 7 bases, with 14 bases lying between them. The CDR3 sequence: CASNSGVGNSPLHF. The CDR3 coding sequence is TGTGCCAGCAATTCAGGGGTAGGGAATTCACCCCTCCACTTT.

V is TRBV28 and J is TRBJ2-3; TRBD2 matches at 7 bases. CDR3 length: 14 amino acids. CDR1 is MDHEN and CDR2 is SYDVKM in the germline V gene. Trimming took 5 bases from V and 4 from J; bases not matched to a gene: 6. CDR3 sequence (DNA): TGTGCCAGCAGTCCCGGGGGGTCCGCAGATACGCAGTATTTT. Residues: CASSPGGSADTQYF.